Reported below is one TCR beta chain. The sample comes from a study of Ad26.COV2.S vaccination and SARS-CoV-2 variants. Germline V CDR1 and CDR2: MNHEY, SMNVEV (reference sequence). This CDR3 comprises 9 residues. Trimming left V 5 bases short and J 6 bases short, with 1 base between. Treatment noted: around 19 received Ad26.COV2.S at low or high dose, single or two shots; several received placebo; per-sample allocation not given. Day 63 following the first vaccine or placebo injection was when the samples were taken. Some clones are missing from TCRdb's copy, which holds only in-frame ones; the method was immunoSEQ multiplex PCR. The repertoire holds 450,000 to 550,000 clones, with approximately 90% as singletons.

Sequences were derived from peripheral blood, sampled in a trial of Ad26.COV2.S vaccine versus placebo. The source is a person between 18 and 59 years old who received the Ad26.COV2.S COVID-19 vaccine or a placebo. This chain links TRBV27 with TRBJ2-5; D remains ambiguous. The CDR3 DNA reads TGTGCCAGCAGTCAGACCCAGTACTTC. This encodes CASSQTQYF.